This T cell receptor (beta chain) was captured by sequencing in a study of cytomegalovirus exposure and HLA in healthy donors. It was with 60 Vbeta and 13 Jbeta primers that the PCR ran. The method was immunoSEQ multiplex PCR; TCRdb's version includes in-frame clones alone and lacks a portion of them. The sample comprises 100,000 to 150,000 clones, about 78% of which are singletons, and approximately 2.6% rests with the top ten. Study findings and constraints: It was shown in a later analysis that HLA-associated TCR beta chains were more clonally expanded than other, equally common chains.

In regard to this clone: Its cognate antigen is unknown.

The sample was PBMCs. The source of this sequence is a human donor in good health.

In DNA, the CDR3 is TGTGCCAGTAGTATTCTGGGGGCGAGATCGGATACGCAGTATTTT. Its protein is CASSILGARSDTQYF. The gene calls are TRBV19 and TRBJ2-3, with D perhaps matching TRBD1 (6 bases). The CDR3 is 15 residues long. The V end was cut by 3 bases, the J end by 6 bases, with 16 bases between. Per germline, CDR1 LNHDA and CDR2 SQIVND (reference sequence).